The following is a T cell receptor (beta chain) sequence with its context. Its specificity is unknown. The protocol was immunoSEQ multiplex PCR, while the TCRdb copy is restricted to in-frame clones and leaves out a portion. The data hold around 1.9 million clones, with 90% to 95% observed a single time. This sample stems from a study of shared clonotypes between healthy human individuals. Whole-study results and caveats: Naive subsets tended to show greater estimated richness than memory subsets.

With V trimmed by 4 bases and J by 2 bases, 11 bases remained unmatched. The CDR3 extends over 17 amino acids. Germline V gene lookup returns CDR1 SGHRS and CDR2 YFSETQ. CD45RO-negative, CCR7-positively selected cells formed the naive CD8 fraction, excluding terminally differentiated effector memory CD45RA+ cells. Study donors comprised healthy, HIV-negative adults devoid of recent acute infection or vaccination. The genes are TRBV5-1 and TRBJ2-3; 9 bases are shared with TRBD2. This TCR came from a man aged 18 to 35 in good health. Some clones in this sample may be carry-over from other donors' samples. Sequenced input: naive CD8+ T cells from PBMCs. The CDR3 nucleotides are TGCGCCAGCAGCGTGTGGTTCATAGCGGGAGACACAGATACGCAGTATTTT. This encodes CASSVWFIAGDTDTQYF.